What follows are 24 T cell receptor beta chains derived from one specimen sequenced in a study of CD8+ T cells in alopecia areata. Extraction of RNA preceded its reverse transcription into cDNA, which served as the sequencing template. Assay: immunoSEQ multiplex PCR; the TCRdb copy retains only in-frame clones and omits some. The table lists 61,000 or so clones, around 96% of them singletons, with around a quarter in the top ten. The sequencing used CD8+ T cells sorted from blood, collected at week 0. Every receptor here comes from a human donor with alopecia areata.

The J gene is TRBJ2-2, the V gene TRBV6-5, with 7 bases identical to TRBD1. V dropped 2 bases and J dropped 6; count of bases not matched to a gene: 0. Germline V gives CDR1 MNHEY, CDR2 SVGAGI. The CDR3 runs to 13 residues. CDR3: CASSYGQAGELFF. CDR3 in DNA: TGTGCCAGCAGTTACGGACAGGCCGGGGAGCTGTTTTTT.

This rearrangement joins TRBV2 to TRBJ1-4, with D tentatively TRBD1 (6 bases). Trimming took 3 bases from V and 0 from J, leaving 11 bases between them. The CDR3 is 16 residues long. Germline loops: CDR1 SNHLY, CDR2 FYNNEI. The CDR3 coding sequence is TGTGCCAGCAGTGAGGGGGGCCCAGCAACTAATGAAAAACTGTTTTTT. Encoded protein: CASSEGGPATNEKLFF. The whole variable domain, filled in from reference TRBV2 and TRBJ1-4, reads EPEVTQTPSHQVTQMGQEVILRCVPISNHLYFYWYRQILGQKVEFLVSFYNNEISEKSEIFDDQFSVERPDGSNFTLKIRSTKLEDSAMYFCASSEGGPATNEKLFFGSGTQLSVL.

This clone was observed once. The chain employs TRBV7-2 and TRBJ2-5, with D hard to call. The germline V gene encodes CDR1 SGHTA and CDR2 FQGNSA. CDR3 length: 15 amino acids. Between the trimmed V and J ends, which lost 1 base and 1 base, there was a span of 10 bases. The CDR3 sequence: CASSLVAIFQETQYF. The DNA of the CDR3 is TGTGCCAGCAGCTTAGTGGCTATCTTCCAAGAGACCCAGTACTTC.

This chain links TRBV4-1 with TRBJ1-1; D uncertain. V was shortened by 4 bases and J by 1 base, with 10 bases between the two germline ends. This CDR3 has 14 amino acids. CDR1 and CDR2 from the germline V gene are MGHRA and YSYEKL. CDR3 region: CASSLSDGNTEAFF. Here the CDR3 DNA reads TGCGCCAGCAGCCTGTCGGACGGGAACACTGAAGCTTTCTTT.

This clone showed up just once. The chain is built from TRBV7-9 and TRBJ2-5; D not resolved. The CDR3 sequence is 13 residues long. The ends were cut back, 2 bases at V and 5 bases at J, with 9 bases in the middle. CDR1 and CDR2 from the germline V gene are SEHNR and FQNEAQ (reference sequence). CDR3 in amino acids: CASSLSNGETQYF. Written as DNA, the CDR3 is TGTGCCAGCAGCTTATCGAATGGGGAGACCCAGTACTTC.

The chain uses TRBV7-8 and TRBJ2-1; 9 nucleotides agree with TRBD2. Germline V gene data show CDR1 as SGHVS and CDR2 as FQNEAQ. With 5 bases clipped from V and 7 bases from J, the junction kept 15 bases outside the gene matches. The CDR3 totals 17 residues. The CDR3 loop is CASSPIAGGGQRNEQFF. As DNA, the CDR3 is TGTGCCAGCAGCCCAATCGCGGGAGGGGGTCAGAGGAATGAGCAGTTCTTC.

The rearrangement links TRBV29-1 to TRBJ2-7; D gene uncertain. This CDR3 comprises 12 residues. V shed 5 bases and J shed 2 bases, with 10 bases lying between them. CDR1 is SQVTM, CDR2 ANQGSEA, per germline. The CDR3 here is CSVYDGTYEQYF. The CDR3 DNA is TGCAGCGTTTACGACGGAACCTACGAGCAGTACTTC.

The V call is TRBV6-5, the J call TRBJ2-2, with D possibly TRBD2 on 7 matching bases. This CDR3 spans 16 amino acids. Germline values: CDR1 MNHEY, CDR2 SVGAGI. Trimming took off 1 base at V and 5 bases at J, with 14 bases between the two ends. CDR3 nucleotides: TGTGCCAGCAGTTACTTGGCGGGGGCAAATACCGGGGAGCTGTTTTTT. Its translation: CASSYLAGANTGELFF.

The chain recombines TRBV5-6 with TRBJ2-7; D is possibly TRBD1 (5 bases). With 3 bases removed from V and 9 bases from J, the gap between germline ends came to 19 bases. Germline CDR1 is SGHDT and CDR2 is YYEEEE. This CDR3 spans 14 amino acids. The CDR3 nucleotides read TGTGCCAGCAGCTACTTCTGGGGTCAGGGCGCGCAGTACTTC. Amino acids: CASSYFWGQGAQYF.

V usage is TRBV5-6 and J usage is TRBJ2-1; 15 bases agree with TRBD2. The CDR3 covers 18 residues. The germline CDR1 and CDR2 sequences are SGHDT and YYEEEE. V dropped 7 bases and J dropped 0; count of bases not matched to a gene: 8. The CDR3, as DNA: TGTGCCAGCTCGGGACTAGCGGGGGGCCATAGCTCCTACAATGAGCAGTTCTTC. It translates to CASSGLAGGHSSYNEQFF.

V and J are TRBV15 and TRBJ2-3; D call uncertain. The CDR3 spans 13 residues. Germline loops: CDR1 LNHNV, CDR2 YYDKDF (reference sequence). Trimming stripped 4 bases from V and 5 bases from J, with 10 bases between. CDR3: CATSTPAIDTQYF. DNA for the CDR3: TGTGCCACCAGCACCCCGGCTATAGATACGCAGTATTTT.

CDR3 region: CASSLPWDSDNEQFF. The CDR3, as DNA: TGTGCCAGCAGCTTACCATGGGACTCTGACAATGAGCAGTTCTTC. The V call is TRBV5-6, the J call TRBJ2-1, with D possibly TRBD2 on 6 matching bases. The CDR3 is 15 residues long. Germline V gene lookup returns CDR1 SGHDT and CDR2 YYEEEE. The V end lost 2 bases, the J end lost 5 bases, and 14 bases lay between the germline ends.

This CDR3 is CASSLKYIWAEQYF. Written as DNA, the CDR3 is TGTGCCAGCAGCTTGAAGTATATATGGGCCGAGCAGTACTTC. V usage is TRBV5-6 and J usage is TRBJ2-7; no clear D. CDR1 and CDR2 (germline): SGHDT, YYEEEE. The length of the CDR3 is 14 residues. Trimming pared 1 base from V and 6 bases from J, leaving 14 bases between.

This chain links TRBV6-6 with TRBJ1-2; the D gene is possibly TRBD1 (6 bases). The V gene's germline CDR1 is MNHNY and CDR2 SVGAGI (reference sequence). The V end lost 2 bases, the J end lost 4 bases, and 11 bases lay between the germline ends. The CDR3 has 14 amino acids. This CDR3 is CASSYSDRTYGYTF. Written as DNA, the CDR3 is TGTGCCAGCAGTTACAGCGACAGGACCTATGGCTACACCTTC.

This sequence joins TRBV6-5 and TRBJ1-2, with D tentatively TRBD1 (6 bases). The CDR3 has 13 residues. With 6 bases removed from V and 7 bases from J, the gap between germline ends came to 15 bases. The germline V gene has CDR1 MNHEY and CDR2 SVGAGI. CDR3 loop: CASRSQGPGGYTF. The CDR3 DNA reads TGTGCCAGCAGATCACAGGGACCGGGTGGCTACACCTTC.

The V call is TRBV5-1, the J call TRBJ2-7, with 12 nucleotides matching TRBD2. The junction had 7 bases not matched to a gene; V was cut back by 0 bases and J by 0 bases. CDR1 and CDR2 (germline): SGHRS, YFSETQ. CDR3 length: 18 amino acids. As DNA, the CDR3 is TGCGCCAGCAGCTTGGCCCCGACTAGCGGGGGACTCTCCTACGAGCAGTACTTC. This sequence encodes CASSLAPTSGGLSYEQYF.

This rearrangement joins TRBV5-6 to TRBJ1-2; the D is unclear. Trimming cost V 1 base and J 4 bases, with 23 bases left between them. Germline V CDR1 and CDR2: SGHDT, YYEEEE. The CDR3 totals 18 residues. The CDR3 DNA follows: TGTGCCAGCAGCTTGAATAAGCGGTACGGGTCGGAACCCTATGGCTACACCTTC. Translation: CASSLNKRYGSEPYGYTF.

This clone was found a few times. DNA for the CDR3: TGTGCCAGCAGTGAAATGATGGGACACTATAGCAATCAGCCCCAGCATTTT. This gives the protein CASSEMMGHYSNQPQHF. This chain uses TRBV2 with TRBJ1-5, with D possibly being TRBD1 (6 bases). Trimming removed 2 bases at V and 0 bases at J, with 14 bases between. The CDR3 has 17 amino acids. From germline, CDR1 is SNHLY and CDR2 FYNNEI.

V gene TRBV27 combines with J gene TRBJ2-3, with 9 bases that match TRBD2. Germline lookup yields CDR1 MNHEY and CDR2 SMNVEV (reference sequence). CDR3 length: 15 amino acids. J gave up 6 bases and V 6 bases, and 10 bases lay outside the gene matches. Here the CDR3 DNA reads TGTGCCAGCAGGCAAATAGCGGGGGCCGGGGATACGCAGTATTTT. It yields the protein CASRQIAGAGDTQYF.

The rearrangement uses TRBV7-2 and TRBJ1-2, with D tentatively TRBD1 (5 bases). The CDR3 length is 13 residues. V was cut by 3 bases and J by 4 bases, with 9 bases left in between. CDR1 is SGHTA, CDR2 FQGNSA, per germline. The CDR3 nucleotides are TGTGCCAGCAGCTTCAGGGCCTTCTATGGCTACACCTTC. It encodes CASSFRAFYGYTF.

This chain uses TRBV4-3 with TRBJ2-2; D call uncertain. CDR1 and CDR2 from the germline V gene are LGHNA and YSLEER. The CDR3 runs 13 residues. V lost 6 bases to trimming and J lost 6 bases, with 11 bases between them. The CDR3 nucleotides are TGCGCCAGCAGTGGGTCCCCCGCCGGGGAGCTGTTTTTT. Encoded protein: CASSGSPAGELFF.

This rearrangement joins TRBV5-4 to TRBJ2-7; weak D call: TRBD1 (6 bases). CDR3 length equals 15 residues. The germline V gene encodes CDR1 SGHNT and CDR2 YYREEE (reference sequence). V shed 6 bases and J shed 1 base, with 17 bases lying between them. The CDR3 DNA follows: TGTGCCAGCACCGAGGGACCGACAGGATCCTACGAGCAGTACTTC. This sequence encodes CASTEGPTGSYEQYF.

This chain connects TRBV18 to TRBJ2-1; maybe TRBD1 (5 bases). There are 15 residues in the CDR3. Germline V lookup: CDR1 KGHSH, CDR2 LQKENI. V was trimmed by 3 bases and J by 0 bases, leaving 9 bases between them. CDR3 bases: TGTGCCAGCTCACCTGGACAAAGCTCCTACAATGAGCAGTTCTTC. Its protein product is CASSPGQSSYNEQFF.

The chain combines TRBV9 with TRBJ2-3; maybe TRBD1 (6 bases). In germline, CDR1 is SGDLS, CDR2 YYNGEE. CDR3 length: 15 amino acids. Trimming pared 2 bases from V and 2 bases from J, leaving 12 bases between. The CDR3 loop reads CASSVEGVITDTQYF. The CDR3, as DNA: TGTGCCAGCAGCGTCGAGGGGGTTATCACAGATACGCAGTATTTT.